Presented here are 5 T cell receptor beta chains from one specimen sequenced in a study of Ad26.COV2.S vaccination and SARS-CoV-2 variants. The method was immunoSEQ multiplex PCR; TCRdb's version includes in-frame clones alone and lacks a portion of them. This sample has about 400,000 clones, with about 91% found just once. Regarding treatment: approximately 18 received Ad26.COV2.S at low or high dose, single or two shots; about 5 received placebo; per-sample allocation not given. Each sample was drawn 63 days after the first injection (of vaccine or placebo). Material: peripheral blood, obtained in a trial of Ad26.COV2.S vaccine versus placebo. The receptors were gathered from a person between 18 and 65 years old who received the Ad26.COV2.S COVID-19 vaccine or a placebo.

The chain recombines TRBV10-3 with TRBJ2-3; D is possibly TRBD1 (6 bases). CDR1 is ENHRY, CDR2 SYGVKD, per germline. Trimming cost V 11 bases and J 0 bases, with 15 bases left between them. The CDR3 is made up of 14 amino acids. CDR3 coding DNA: TGTGCCGCTGGTGGGGGCGGAAGCACAGATACGCAGTATTTT. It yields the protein CAAGGGGSTDTQYF.

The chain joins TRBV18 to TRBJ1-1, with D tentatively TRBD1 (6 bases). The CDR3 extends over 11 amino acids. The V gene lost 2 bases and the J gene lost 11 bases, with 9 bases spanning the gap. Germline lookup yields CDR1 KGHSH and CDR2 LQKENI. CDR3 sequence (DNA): TGTGCCAGCTCACCAGGGCAGGGGGCTTTCTTT. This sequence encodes CASSPGQGAFF.

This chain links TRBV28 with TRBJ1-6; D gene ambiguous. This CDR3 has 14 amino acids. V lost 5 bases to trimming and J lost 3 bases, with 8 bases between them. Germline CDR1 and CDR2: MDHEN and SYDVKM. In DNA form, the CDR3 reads TGTGCCAGCAGTCCGGCCCTCTATAATTCACCCCTCCACTTT. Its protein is CASSPALYNSPLHF.

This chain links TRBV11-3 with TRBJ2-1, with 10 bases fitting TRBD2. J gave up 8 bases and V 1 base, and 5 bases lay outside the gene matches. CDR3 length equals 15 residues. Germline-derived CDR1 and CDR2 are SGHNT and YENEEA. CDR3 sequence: CASSLVGLAPHEQFF. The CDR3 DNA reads TGTGCCAGCAGCTTAGTGGGACTAGCGCCTCATGAGCAGTTCTTC.

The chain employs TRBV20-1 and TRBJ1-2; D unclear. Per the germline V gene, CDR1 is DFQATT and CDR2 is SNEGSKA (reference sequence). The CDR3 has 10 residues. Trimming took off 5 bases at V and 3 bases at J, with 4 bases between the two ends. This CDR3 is CSARDYGYTF. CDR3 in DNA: TGCAGTGCTCGGGACTATGGCTACACCTTC.